This T cell receptor beta chain was identified in a study of T cells in Graves' hyperthyroidism and ophthalmopathy (dated by TCRdb to about 2019). A note on the overall study: Peripheral blood was sampled at the time of initial diagnosis, prior to any treatment. A discovery cohort of about 95 patients, about 40 with Graves' ophthalmopathy and under 60 with stable Graves' hyperthyroidism, was used to find distinguishing TCR V-J signatures. Prospective prediction of ophthalmopathy was tested in an independent validation cohort of approximately 19 hyperthyroidism patients and approximately 17 patients who later progressed to ophthalmopathy. The roughly 100 discovery patients were randomly divided into training and test sets at a 7:3 ratio. The study also compared thyroid tissue and blood T-cell repertoires from five or six Graves' hyperthyroidism patients. After sampling, hyperthyroidism patients received methimazole starting at 30 mg daily, and ophthalmopathy patients received high-dose intravenous methylprednisolone. The paper reports TCR Vbeta CDR3 sequencing of approximately 140 peripheral blood samples: approximately 43 ophthalmopathy, fewer than 80 hyperthyroidism and roughly 17 progressor patients. Study-level results and caveats: A 13 V-J signature model separated ophthalmopathy from stable hyperthyroidism, with around 90% sensitivity and about 81% specificity in cross-validation and 80%/75% in testing. During validation, the model predicted progression to ophthalmopathy a median of roughly 7.1 months ahead of onset, with more than 60% sensitivity and around 73% specificity. Blood samples also contained most of the expanded thyroid clonotypes (frequency above 0.001), which suggests that blood repertoires may reflect thyroid immune responses. No statistical method was used to fix the sample size in advance, and group allocation was not hidden from the investigators.

This clonotype was observed many times. It has no known antigen specificity. Base-call qualities are not available, and no considerably larger clone is one nucleotide away. The TCR beta CDR3 regions were amplified from the RNA transcripts. The TCR CDR3 was subjected to a first round of RT-PCR using the HTBI primer set and the Qiagen OneStep RT-PCR kit. Libraries were constructed in a second round of multiplex PCR, after which size selection and purification were performed. Paired-end sequencing of the libraries was performed with 100 bp reads on an Illumina HiSeq2000. In the paper's pipeline: SOAPnuke was used to process the raw data, throwing out any read that contained adapters or uncalled bases, had a mean Phred below 15, or lacked an exact constant-primer or identifier match. High-quality paired reads were merged with COPE v1.2.5, and unique nucleotide sequences were defined as clonotypes. MiTCR v1.1 was used to align clonotypes to the IMGT TRBV, TRBD and TRBJ reference segments. The analysis was restricted to V-J combinations with a frequency above 0.0001, which together covered just over 99% of the repertoires. The TCS score was defined as the ratio of F50 (clonal expansion) to E x V (chaos), calculated using BLOSUM62-based TCRdist between CDR3 peptides within each V-J. Welch's t-statistics and random forest reduced just over 500 V-J features to 13, which were used in a naive Bayes classifier (R e1071). Clones were called with MiXCR by TCRdb after fastp trimmed the public reads at Q25, and only in-frame beta chains were retained. All rows with the same CDR3 protein become a single entry with the most common DNA and genes. The V and J calls and clone size are TCRdb's, not the authors'. This sample has about 740,000 distinct CDR3 sequences in its table, and less than 15% of those were observed once. The ten largest account for about 10% of the sample.

Stable Graves' hyperthyroidism was defined as the absence of progression to ophthalmopathy over 18 months of follow-up. Hyperthyroidism patients were newly diagnosed, with disease duration under 2 months, and aged 18 to 65 years. Any patient with an uncontrolled infection, another autoimmune disease, pregnancy or lactation was excluded. Clinical symptoms, serum thyroxine and TRAb, thyroid ultrasound, and orbital computed tomography formed the basis for the diagnoses. PBMCs were isolated from about 10 ml of fresh peripheral blood by Ficoll-Paque density gradient centrifugation. Total RNA was extracted using Trizol reagent, and RNA quality was assessed on an Agilent 2100 Bioanalyzer. CDR1 and CDR2, per the germline V gene, are LGHNA and YSLEER. The cysteine opens and the phenylalanine closes a CDR3 of 14 amino acids. Left in the record is the CDR3 DNA by itself, 42 bases read in frame from the first base. V is clipped by 0 bases and J by 6 bases, and the sequence between their germline boundaries is 12 bases long.

The sample consisted of blood. The receptor chain draws on TRBV4-3 and TRBJ2-7; the D gene cannot be resolved beyond TRBD1 or TRBD2, each matching 5 bases. This receptor was identified in a young woman with Graves' hyperthyroidism. The CDR3 in this case is CASSQDLGTFEQYF. The nucleotide sequence is TGCGCCAGCAGCCAAGATCTTGGGACCTTCGAGCAGTACTTC.